This T cell receptor (beta chain) was profiled in a study of cytomegalovirus exposure and HLA in healthy donors. In germline, CDR1 is MNHEY, CDR2 SVGAGI. Trimming took off 2 bases at V and 7 bases at J, with 9 bases between the two ends. The CDR3 runs to 12 residues. The donors were members of the validation cohort, which comprised 120 subjects and was separate from the first cohort of 670 or so subjects. Here immunoSEQ multiplex PCR was the method, and the copy in TCRdb shows in-frame clones only, minus some. The table lists some 320,000 clones, around 87% of them singletons. This receptor was taken from a woman in her 30s in good health and CMV-seropositive. Sequenced input: PBMCs. The V gene is TRBV6-5, the J gene TRBJ2-7; D ambiguous. The CDR3, as DNA: TGTGCCAGCAGTTACGTAGGGCGTGAGCAGTACTTC. Translating gives CASSYVGREQYF.